The 20 T cell receptor beta chains below were found in one sample sequenced in a study of OX40 agonist ivuxolimab in advanced cancers. The protocol was immunoSEQ multiplex PCR, while the TCRdb copy is restricted to in-frame clones and leaves out a portion. The sample has fewer than 90,000 clones; about nine tenths are singletons. Specimen: CD4+ or CD8+ T cells sorted from blood, collected in a trial of the OX40 agonist ivuxolimab. Receptor source: an adult with an advanced solid tumor such as melanoma, head and neck, liver or kidney cancer.

V gene TRBV30 combines with J gene TRBJ1-2; D not resolved. Germline V gene lookup returns CDR1 GTSNPN and CDR2 SVGIG (reference sequence). The CDR3 is 12 amino acids. V dropped 5 bases and J dropped 1 base, with 8 bases sitting between them. The CDR3: CAWAGSNYGYTF. DNA of the CDR3: TGTGCCTGGGCCGGAAGTAACTATGGCTACACCTTC.

This clone has only one observation. J is TRBJ1-3 and V is TRBV7-2; D gene ambiguous. The ends were cut back, 1 base at V and 2 bases at J, with 9 bases in the middle. CDR1 is SGHTA, CDR2 FQGNSA, per germline. The CDR3 extends over 15 amino acids. In nucleotides, the CDR3 is TGTGCCAGCAGCTTAGGAGGCCAAACTGGAAACACCATATATTTT. Its translation: CASSLGGQTGNTIYF.

The chain carries TRBV19 and TRBJ1-2, with TRBD1 as a possible D gene (5 bases). The germline V gene has CDR1 LNHDA and CDR2 SQIVND (reference sequence). The CDR3 is 13 residues long. V gave up 6 bases and J gave up 6 bases, with 14 bases separating them. Here the CDR3 reads CASRWETAHGYTF. CDR3 nucleotides: TGTGCCAGTAGATGGGAGACAGCACATGGCTACACCTTC.

The chain links TRBV7-3 to TRBJ2-2; D may be TRBD1 (5 bases). This CDR3 contains 12 residues. V shed 5 bases and J shed 6 bases, with 7 bases lying between them. Germline V gene sequence: CDR1 SGHTA, CDR2 FQGTGA. CDR3 in amino acids: CASSLGPGELFF. The CDR3, as DNA: TGTGCCAGCAGCCTGGGGCCCGGGGAGCTGTTTTTT.

This chain uses TRBV6-1 with TRBJ2-1; D gene unclear. The CDR3 loop spans 12 amino acids. The V end lost 6 bases, the J end lost 4 bases, and 7 bases lay between the germline ends. The germline V gene has CDR1 MNHNS and CDR2 SASEGT. The DNA for the CDR3 is TGTGCCAGCAGACAGAAGTACAATGAGCAGTTCTTC. Residues: CASRQKYNEQFF.

The chain employs TRBV6-1 and TRBJ2-3; TRBD1 aligns across 8 bases. J was trimmed by 0 bases and V by 4 bases; bases with no gene match: 3. The CDR3 consists of 15 residues. Germline V gene sequence: CDR1 MNHNS, CDR2 SASEGT. As DNA, the CDR3 is TGTGCCAGCAGTGCCCAGGGGGCGAGCACAGATACGCAGTATTTT. Protein sequence: CASSAQGASTDTQYF.

This chain uses TRBV7-6 with TRBJ2-4; TRBD1 matches 9 bases. Germline V gene data show CDR1 as SGHVS and CDR2 as FNYEAQ. This CDR3 region has 14 residues. V lost 4 bases, J lost 6 bases, and 4 bases stayed unmatched. CDR3: CASSSSTGGNIQYF. The DNA for the CDR3 is TGTGCCAGCAGCTCTTCGACAGGGGGAAACATTCAGTACTTC.

The chain links TRBV7-2 to TRBJ2-7; TRBD1 or TRBD2 may be the D gene (5 bases each). Germline V gene sequence: CDR1 SGHTA, CDR2 FQGNSA. V was shortened by 5 bases and J by 0 bases, with 11 bases between the two germline ends. The CDR3 is made up of 14 amino acids. CDR3: CASSAGGSSYEQYF. The CDR3 DNA reads as TGTGCCAGCAGCGCTGGGGGTTCCTCCTACGAGCAGTACTTC.

CDR3 region: CASSKPGNQETQYF. CDR3 nucleotides: TGTGCCAGCAGCAAACCCGGGAACCAAGAGACCCAGTACTTC. The chain uses TRBV9 and TRBJ2-5; D might be TRBD2 (5 bases). V lost 4 bases and J 0 bases, leaving 10 bases between the germline ends. From germline, CDR1 is SGDLS and CDR2 YYNGEE. There are 14 residues in the CDR3.

The chain links TRBV18 to TRBJ1-1; D is unclear. The CDR3 is 15 amino acids. Germline V gene data show CDR1 as KGHSH and CDR2 as LQKENI. The V end was cut by 3 bases, the J end by 1 base, with 12 bases between. The CDR3 sequence is CASSPRSAQNTEAFF. CDR3 nucleotide sequence: TGTGCCAGCTCACCCCGTTCGGCCCAGAACACTGAAGCTTTCTTT.

The rearrangement joins TRBV9 to TRBJ2-3; 11 bases are shared with TRBD2. V lost 7 bases to trimming and J lost 5 bases; unmatched junction nucleotides: 9. From germline, CDR1 is SGDLS and CDR2 YYNGEE. The CDR3 loop spans 15 amino acids. CDR3 residues: CASRRGLAGGDTQYF. In nucleotides, the CDR3 is TGTGCCAGCCGGAGGGGGCTAGCGGGAGGAGATACGCAGTATTTT.

This clone was observed a few times. The gene calls are TRBV7-9 and TRBJ2-3; D gene ambiguous. The V gene lost 4 bases and the J gene lost 5 bases, with 13 bases spanning the gap. Germline CDR1 is SEHNR and CDR2 is FQNEAQ (reference sequence). The CDR3 runs to 14 residues. Here the CDR3 reads CASSSTETGDTQYF. The CDR3 region has the DNA TGTGCCAGCAGCTCCACTGAGACGGGAGATACGCAGTATTTT.

The rearrangement uses TRBV2 and TRBJ2-2, with TRBD2 identical over 11 bases. Trimming cost V 8 bases and J 5 bases; bases outside gene matches: 7. The germline V gene has CDR1 SNHLY and CDR2 FYNNEI. The CDR3 is made up of 15 amino acids. Here the CDR3 DNA reads TGTGCCAGCCGCACTAGCGGGGGTAGAACCGGGGAGCTGTTTTTT. Its translation is CASRTSGGRTGELFF.

This chain links TRBV23-1 with TRBJ2-5; D uncertain. TRBV23-1 falls under the ORF class, with uncertain function. V was shortened by 0 bases and J by 0 bases, with 17 bases between the two germline ends. This CDR3 is 18 amino acids long. The CDR3 region is CASSQSGWWRIHQETQYF. CDR3 coding DNA: TGCGCCAGCAGTCAATCGGGGTGGTGGCGGATCCACCAAGAGACCCAGTACTTC.

The rearrangement links TRBV30 to TRBJ1-1; D may be TRBD1 (6 bases). The CDR3 contains 15 residues. Trimming removed 5 bases at V and 4 bases at J, with 20 bases between. Germline CDR1 reads GTSNPN; CDR2 reads SVGIG (reference sequence). DNA of the CDR3: TGTGCCTGGGCCCACCACAGGACCAGGGGCACTGAAGCTTTCTTT. Encoded protein: CAWAHHRTRGTEAFF.

The chain is built from TRBV19 and TRBJ1-5; the D is unclear. The CDR3 sequence is 15 residues long. V lost 6 bases and J 2 bases, leaving 14 bases between the germline ends. From germline, CDR1 is LNHDA and CDR2 SQIVND (reference sequence). The CDR3 region is CASRPPGSRNQPQHF. CDR3 coding DNA: TGTGCCAGTAGGCCCCCGGGGAGCCGCAATCAGCCCCAGCATTTT.

The rearrangement uses TRBV6-5 and TRBJ2-7, with D perhaps TRBD1 (6 bases). Trimming shortened V by 5 bases and J by 4 bases, and 9 bases separated the two germline ends. The length of the CDR3 is 12 residues. CDR1 is MNHEY and CDR2 is SVGAGI in the germline V gene. The DNA for the CDR3 is TGTGCCAGCAGTCCCAGGGGATACGAGCAGTACTTC. It is translated as CASSPRGYEQYF.

This sequence joins TRBV13 and TRBJ2-3; unclear D gene. This CDR3 comprises 14 residues. The V and J ends lost 1 base and 0 bases respectively, with 5 bases between them. Germline lookup yields CDR1 PRHDT and CDR2 FYEKMQ (reference sequence). CDR3 nucleotides: TGTGCCAGCAGCTTAGACGGTAGCACAGATACGCAGTATTTT. Translating it yields CASSLDGSTDTQYF.

The chain carries TRBV2 and TRBJ1-1; no definite D call. This CDR3 spans 15 amino acids. CDR1 is SNHLY and CDR2 is FYNNEI in the germline V gene. The germline V and J ends were trimmed by 0 bases and 1 base, with 9 bases remaining between them. CDR3 nucleotides: TGTGCCAGCAGTGAAGCGGACTTACAGAACACTGAAGCTTTCTTT. Its protein product is CASSEADLQNTEAFF.

Concerning this clone: Germline is not matched at one junction end, which may reflect a read error. The rearrangement joins TRBV6-6 to TRBJ1-1; 7 bases agree with TRBD1. The CDR3 is 16 amino acids. Germline values: CDR1 MNHNY, CDR2 SVGAGI (reference sequence). CDR3 region: CASSRQGKRSNAEAFF. CDR3 in DNA: TGTGCCAGCAGCCGACAGGGAAAGAGGTCGAACGCTGAAGCTTTCTTT.